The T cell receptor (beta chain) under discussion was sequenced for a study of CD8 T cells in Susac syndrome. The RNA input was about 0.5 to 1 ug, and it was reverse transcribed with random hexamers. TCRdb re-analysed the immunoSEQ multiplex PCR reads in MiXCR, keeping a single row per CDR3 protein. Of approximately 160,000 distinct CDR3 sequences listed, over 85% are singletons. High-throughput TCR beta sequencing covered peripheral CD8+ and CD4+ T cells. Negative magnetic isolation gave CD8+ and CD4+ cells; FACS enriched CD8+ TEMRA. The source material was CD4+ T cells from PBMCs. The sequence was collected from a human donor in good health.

CDR3 sequence: CASSLVGGNTEAFF. The CDR3 region has the DNA TGTGCCAGCAGCTTAGTGGGCGGGAACACTGAAGCTTTCTTT. The chain joins TRBV7-6 to TRBJ1-1; D remains unclear. The CDR3 covers 14 residues. The germline CDR1 and CDR2 sequences are SGHVS and FNYEAQ. V dropped 1 base and J dropped 1 base, with 7 bases sitting between them. Variable domain in full (rest from reference TRBV7-6 and TRBJ1-1): GAGVSQSPRYKVTKRGQDVALRCDPISGHVSLYWYRQALGQGPEFLTYFNYEAQQDKSGLPNDRFSAERPEGSISTLTIQRTEQRDSAMYRCASSLVGGNTEAFFGQGTRLTVV.